A single sample is the source of the 27 T cell receptor beta chains below, sequenced in a study of a mutant IDH1 vaccine in newly diagnosed glioma. As to time point: baseline, week 1 (first vaccination visit). Regarding treatment: pre-vaccination baseline after standard-of-care therapy. Assay: immunoSEQ multiplex PCR; the TCRdb copy retains only in-frame clones and omits some. There are 75,000 to 100,000 clones in the sample; 70% to 90% occur only once, and less than 0.65% lies in the top ten. Sequences were derived from PBMCs, sampled from a glioma patient treated with radiotherapy, temozolomide or both. The receptors shown here come from a woman aged 45-65 years with glioma.

There are a few counts of this clone. The chain combines TRBV28 with TRBJ1-3; no firm D call. CDR3 length: 13 amino acids. V was cut by 6 bases and J by 7 bases, with 13 bases left in between. The germline gives CDR1 MDHEN, CDR2 SYDVKM. The chain's CDR3 is CASRLPTGNTIYF. The CDR3 nucleotides are TGTGCCAGCAGGCTCCCCACGGGTAACACCATATATTTT.

The V gene is TRBV18, the J gene TRBJ2-3; 9 bases agree with TRBD1. Trimming at V came to 2 bases and at J to 4 bases, leaving 7 bases not matched to a gene. CDR1 and CDR2 (germline): KGHSH, LQKENI. This CDR3 has 16 amino acids. The CDR3 DNA follows: TGTGCCAGCTCACCAACGGGACAGGGTGCCGCAGATACGCAGTATTTT. Its protein product is CASSPTGQGAADTQYF.

The genes are TRBV5-1 and TRBJ1-1; D not resolved. Germline CDR1 and CDR2: SGHRS and YFSETQ. The V gene lost 4 bases and the J gene lost 3 bases, with 10 bases spanning the gap. The CDR3 runs 13 residues. The CDR3 loop is CASSVDPDTEAFF. For the CDR3, the DNA is TGCGCCAGCAGCGTGGACCCTGACACTGAAGCTTTCTTT.

The V gene is TRBV7-3, the J gene TRBJ2-2; D gene ambiguous. CDR1 and CDR2 from the germline V gene are SGHTA and FQGTGA. V dropped 1 base and J dropped 5 bases, with 5 bases sitting between them. The length of the CDR3 is 13 residues. CDR3 residues: CASSLIMTGELFF. Written as DNA, the CDR3 is TGTGCCAGCAGCTTAATAATGACCGGGGAGCTGTTTTTT.

The chain links TRBV6-4 to TRBJ2-2; D possibly corresponds to TRBD2 (5 bases). CDR3 length: 17 residues. The V and J ends lost 3 bases and 5 bases respectively, with 19 bases between them. Germline V CDR1 and CDR2: MRHNA, SNTAGT. CDR3 bases: TGTGCCAGCAGTGAAAATCATCTCACACGGGGAACCGGGGAGCTGTTTTTT. It translates to CASSENHLTRGTGELFF.

The gene calls are TRBV27 and TRBJ2-7, with D perhaps being TRBD1 or TRBD2 (5 bases each). From germline, CDR1 is MNHEY and CDR2 SMNVEV (reference sequence). CDR3 size: 15 residues. V was pared by 0 bases and J by 0 bases, with 9 bases between. The CDR3 coding sequence is TGTGCCAGCAGTTTATCCGGGGCTAGCTCCTACGAGCAGTACTTC. This translates into CASSLSGASSYEQYF.

This rearrangement joins TRBV14 to TRBJ2-5; TRBD2 agrees at 11 bases. The CDR3 covers 15 residues. V shed 3 bases, J shed 3 bases, and the junction held 3 bases outside the gene matches. Germline V gene sequence: CDR1 SGHDN, CDR2 FVKESK. The CDR3 loop is CASSQVAGGKETQYF. For the CDR3, the DNA is TGTGCCAGCAGCCAGGTAGCGGGAGGGAAAGAGACCCAGTACTTC.

This sequence joins TRBV7-3 and TRBJ2-5; 11 bases match TRBD2. Germline trimming cut 5 bases from V and 5 bases from J; bases unmatched to any gene: 7. The CDR3 consists of 15 residues. Per the germline V gene, CDR1 is SGHTA and CDR2 is FQGTGA. The CDR3, as DNA: TGTGCCAGCAGCCCCACTAGCGGGAGCGTTGAGACCCAGTACTTC. It is translated as CASSPTSGSVETQYF.

This chain links TRBV7-9 with TRBJ1-1; D is perhaps TRBD1 (5 bases). Germline CDR1 SEHNR, CDR2 FQNEAQ (reference sequence). Trimming removed 5 bases from V and 3 bases from J, with 16 bases in between. The CDR3 covers 15 residues. The chain's CDR3 is CASSPTGGADTEAFF. CDR3 nucleotide sequence: TGTGCCAGCAGCCCGACGGGAGGGGCGGACACTGAAGCTTTCTTT.

This clone showed up just once. The rearrangement joins TRBV9 to TRBJ1-2; D not certain. CDR3 length: 12 residues. Germline lookup yields CDR1 SGDLS and CDR2 YYNGEE. For the CDR3, the DNA is TGTACTGGCTCGGCAGCCAACTATGGCTACACCTTC. It yields the protein CTGSAANYGYTF.

This rearrangement joins TRBV7-9 to TRBJ1-5; TRBD1 might be the D (6 bases). V shed 4 bases and J shed 2 bases, with 12 bases lying between them. CDR3 length equals 15 residues. Germline V CDR1 and CDR2: SEHNR, FQNEAQ (reference sequence). CDR3 loop: CASSSRDIGNQPQHF. In nucleotides, the CDR3 is TGTGCCAGCAGCTCACGGGACATCGGCAATCAGCCCCAGCATTTT. Using reference TRBV7-9 and TRBJ1-5 for the parts outside the CDR3, the full variable domain is DTGVSQNPRHKITKRGQNVTFRCDPISEHNRLYWYRQTLGQGPEFLTYFQNEAQLEKSRLLSDRFSAERPKGSFSTLEIQRTEQGDSAMYLCASSSRDIGNQPQHFGDGTRLSIL.

Here the CDR3 DNA reads TGTGCCAGCAGCGTCGGGACAGGGCCCTACGAGCAGTACTTC. It translates to CASSVGTGPYEQYF. V gene TRBV9 combines with J gene TRBJ2-7, with TRBD1 matching over 9 bases. The CDR3 spans 14 residues. V lost 2 bases to trimming and J lost 2 bases; unmatched junction nucleotides: 2. Germline lookup yields CDR1 SGDLS and CDR2 YYNGEE.

The chain joins TRBV5-5 to TRBJ2-5; D not certain. The germline V and J ends were trimmed by 2 bases and 5 bases, with 10 bases remaining between them. Looked up from germline, CDR1 is SGHKS and CDR2 is YYEKEE (reference sequence). This CDR3 comprises 13 residues. This CDR3 is CASSFIGRETQYF. CDR3 sequence (DNA): TGTGCCAGCAGCTTTATCGGGCGTGAGACCCAGTACTTC.

This clone was observed once. Within the sample, other DNA sequences also encode this same CDR3. The rearrangement joins TRBV5-1 to TRBJ2-2; 8 nucleotides align to TRBD1. This CDR3 has 15 residues. Per germline, CDR1 SGHRS and CDR2 YFSETQ. V lost 4 bases and J lost 5; bases outside the gene matches: 7. CDR3 nucleotides: TGCGCCAGCAGCCCGCAGGGGGCAGGAACCGGGGAGCTGTTTTTT. Its protein product is CASSPQGAGTGELFF.

The chain recombines TRBV10-3 with TRBJ1-5; D remains ambiguous. Trimming removed 3 bases at V and 6 bases at J, with 6 bases between. The CDR3 runs to 12 residues. Germline lookup yields CDR1 ENHRY and CDR2 SYGVKD. This chain's CDR3 is CAISEAGQPQHF. CDR3 bases: TGTGCCATCAGTGAAGCGGGTCAGCCCCAGCATTTT.

This chain connects TRBV7-8 to TRBJ2-7, with D uncertain. The ends were cut back, 4 bases at V and 2 bases at J, with 12 bases in the middle. The CDR3 runs to 14 residues. Germline V gene lookup returns CDR1 SGHVS and CDR2 FQNEAQ. CDR3 sequence reads: CASSSSGHTYEQYF. CDR3 nucleotides: TGTGCCAGCAGCTCCTCGGGCCACACCTACGAGCAGTACTTC.

The chain couples TRBV7-3 to TRBJ2-1, with 14 bases fitting TRBD2. Germline values: CDR1 SGHTA, CDR2 FQGTGA. CDR3 length: 19 residues. V was clipped by 3 bases and J by 6 bases; unmatched bases: 13. The DNA for the CDR3 is TGTGCCAGCAGCTTTCCGGGGACTAGCGGGAGCCACCCCTCCAATGAGCAGTTCTTC. Protein: CASSFPGTSGSHPSNEQFF.

This clone was counted a few times. The chain joins TRBV6-5 to TRBJ1-1; a possible D gene is TRBD1 (6 bases). Germline CDR1 and CDR2: MNHEY and SVGAGI. The CDR3 runs to 14 residues. The V and J ends lost 8 bases and 2 bases respectively, with 15 bases between them. The CDR3 sequence: CASRRQGTNTEAFF. The CDR3 DNA is TGTGCCAGCCGAAGACAAGGGACAAACACTGAAGCTTTCTTT.

The chain has TRBV14 and TRBJ1-3; D is uncertain. CDR3 length equals 14 residues. V was cut by 3 bases and J by 3 bases, with 9 bases left in between. CDR1 SGHDN and CDR2 FVKESK come from the germline V gene. The CDR3: CASSHPGRGNTIYF. For the CDR3, the DNA is TGTGCCAGCAGCCACCCGGGCCGTGGAAACACCATATATTTT.

The chain has TRBV10-1 and TRBJ2-3; 9 nucleotides align to TRBD2. Germline CDR1 and CDR2: WNHNN and SYGVQD (reference sequence). V shed 6 bases and J 1 base; nucleotides not matched to a gene: 2. The CDR3 loop spans 14 amino acids. CDR3 DNA sequence: TGCGCCAGCAGCCGGACTAGCGGCACAGATACGCAGTATTTT. Translated: CASSRTSGTDTQYF.

The J gene is TRBJ2-7, the V gene TRBV30; 12 bases fit TRBD1. The ends lost 4 bases at V and 5 bases at J; junction bases unmatched: 3. Germline assignment: CDR1 GTSNPN and CDR2 SVGIG (reference sequence). The CDR3 length is 13 residues. The CDR3, as DNA: TGTGCCTGGACTAGGGACAGGGGGCACGAGCAGTACTTC. This translates into CAWTRDRGHEQYF.

The chain carries TRBV4-2 and TRBJ2-1; 11 bases match TRBD2. This CDR3 comprises 15 residues. Germline V gene sequence: CDR1 LGHNA, CDR2 YNFKEQ. V shed 1 base and J 4 bases; nucleotides not matched to a gene: 0. The CDR3 spells CASSQGTSGYNEQFF. For the CDR3, the DNA is TGTGCCAGCAGCCAAGGGACTAGCGGGTACAATGAGCAGTTCTTC.

In its sample, this clone was seen a few times. The rearrangement links TRBV4-2 to TRBJ2-2; 7 bases agree with TRBD2. This CDR3 contains 16 residues. Trimming took 0 bases from V and 5 from J; bases not matched to a gene: 6. CDR1 and CDR2 from the germline V gene are LGHNA and YNFKEQ. CDR3 sequence reads: CASSQDVSGATGELFF. CDR3 in DNA: TGTGCCAGCAGCCAAGATGTAAGCGGGGCGACCGGGGAGCTGTTTTTT.

The rearrangement uses TRBV2 and TRBJ2-7; D unresolved. The V end was cut by 0 bases, the J end by 3 bases, with 9 bases between. Per the germline V gene, CDR1 is SNHLY and CDR2 is FYNNEI. The CDR3 sequence is 14 residues long. The CDR3 DNA is TGTGCCAGCAGTGAAGCTCCGGACCTCTACGAGCAGTACTTC. Protein sequence: CASSEAPDLYEQYF.

This clone has a single count. The chain has TRBV13 and TRBJ2-3; D gene unclear. V dropped 5 bases and J dropped 7 bases, with 13 bases sitting between them. The CDR3 is 13 amino acids. The germline CDR1 and CDR2 sequences are PRHDT and FYEKMQ (reference sequence). CDR3 loop: CASSPRVYYTQYF. CDR3 in DNA: TGTGCCAGCAGCCCCCGGGTTTACTATACGCAGTATTTT.

V usage is TRBV10-2 and J usage is TRBJ2-1; possibly TRBD1 for D (5 bases). Trimming pared 9 bases from V and 9 bases from J, leaving 12 bases between. The CDR3 loop spans 11 amino acids. Germline CDR1 is WSHSY and CDR2 is SAAADI. The CDR3 DNA is TGCGCCAGTACAGGATTCAGTGAGCAGTTCTTC. Translated, it gives CASTGFSEQFF.

This clone has only a few counts. The chain combines TRBV6-1 with TRBJ1-1; D is possibly TRBD1 (6 bases). CDR1 MNHNS and CDR2 SASEGT come from the germline V gene. The CDR3 spans 13 residues. V was cut by 10 bases and J by 1 base, with 13 bases left in between. In nucleotides, the CDR3 is TGTGCCACCTCTCAGGGGCGGAACACTGAAGCTTTCTTT. This gives the protein CATSQGRNTEAFF.